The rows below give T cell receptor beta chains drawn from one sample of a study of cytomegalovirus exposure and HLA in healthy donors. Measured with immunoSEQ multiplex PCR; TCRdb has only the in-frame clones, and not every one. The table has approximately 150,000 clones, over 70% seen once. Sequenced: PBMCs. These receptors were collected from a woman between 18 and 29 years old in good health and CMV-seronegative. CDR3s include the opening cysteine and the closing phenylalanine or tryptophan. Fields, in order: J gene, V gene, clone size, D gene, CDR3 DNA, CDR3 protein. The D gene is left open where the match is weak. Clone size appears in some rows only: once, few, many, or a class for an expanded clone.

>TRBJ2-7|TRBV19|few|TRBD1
TGTGCCAGTAGTTTCGGGACAGGGACCTACGAGCAGTACTTC
CASSFGTGTYEQYF
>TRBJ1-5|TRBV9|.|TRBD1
TGTGCCAGCAGCGCCGGGGGACAGGCTTATCAGCCCCAGCATTTT
CASSAGGQAYQPQHF
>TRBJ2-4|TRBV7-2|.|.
TGTGCCAGCAGCGCGCGGACAGTAGCCAAAAACATTCAGTACTTC
CASSARTVAKNIQYF
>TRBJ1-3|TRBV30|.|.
TGTGCCTGGAAGGCGGATGGAAACACCATATATTTT
CAWKADGNTIYF
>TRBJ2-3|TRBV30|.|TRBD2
TGTGCCTGGAGTGTATTCAGGACTTGGGGCCCGGGAGGGAGGACAGATACGCAGTATTTT
CAWSVFRTWGPGGRTDTQYF
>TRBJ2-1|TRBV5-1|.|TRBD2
TGCGCCAGCAAGGGGCCAGCGGGAGTATCCAATGAGCAGTTCTTC
CASKGPAGVSNEQFF
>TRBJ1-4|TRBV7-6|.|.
TGTGCCAGCAGCTTATTAGGAGGCGCCAATGAAAAACTGTTTTTT
CASSLLGGANEKLFF
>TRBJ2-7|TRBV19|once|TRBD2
TGTGCCAGTAGTATTTCTAGCGGGAGCTACGAGCAGTACTTC
CASSISSGSYEQYF
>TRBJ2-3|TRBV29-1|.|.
TGCAGCGCCGAACGGGGAACAGATACGCAGTATTTT
CSAERGTDTQYF
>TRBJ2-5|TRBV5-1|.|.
TGCGCCAGCAGCTTGGATGGCTTCGAAGAGACCCAGTACTTC
CASSLDGFEETQYF
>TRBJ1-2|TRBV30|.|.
TGTGCCTCCTTGCAGTCGTTCGGGGGGGGCTACACCTTC
CASLQSFGGGYTF
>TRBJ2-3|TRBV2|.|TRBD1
TGTGCCAGTCGTGACAGGGGGCGAGGAGATACGCAGTATTTT
CASRDRGRGDTQYF
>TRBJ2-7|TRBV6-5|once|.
TGTGCCAGCAGTTACGGCCACAACTACGAGCAGTACTTC
CASSYGHNYEQYF
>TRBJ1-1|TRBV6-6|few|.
TGTGCCAGCAGGCAACATCTAGGGGTGAACACTGAAGCTTTCTTT
CASRQHLGVNTEAFF
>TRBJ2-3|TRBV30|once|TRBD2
TGTGCCTACCGGGGGACTAGCGGGTATTTT
CAYRGTSGYF
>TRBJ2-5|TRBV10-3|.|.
TGTGCCTCCGGGGAAGTCGGTGAGACCCAGTACTTC
CASGEVGETQYF
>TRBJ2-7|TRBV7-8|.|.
TGTGCCAGCAGCTTAGGATCTCCTGAGCCCTACGAGCAGTACTTC
CASSLGSPEPYEQYF
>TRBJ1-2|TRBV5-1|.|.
TGCGCCAGCAGCCCGGGGGGTCGTGGCTACACCTTC
CASSPGGRGYTF
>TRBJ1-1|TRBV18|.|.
TGTGCCAGCTCGCGCTTGGGAGGAACGACTGAAGCTTTCTTT
CASSRLGGTTEAFF
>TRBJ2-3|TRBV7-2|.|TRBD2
TGTGCCAGCAGCTTAGTGGTACTAGCGGGAGAGGCGCAGTATTTT
CASSLVVLAGEAQYF
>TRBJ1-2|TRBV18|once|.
TGTGCCAGCTCACCCTCTCATCGAGGATATGGCTACACCTTC
CASSPSHRGYGYTF
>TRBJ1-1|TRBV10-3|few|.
TGTGCCACCCGTATAGCTGGGAACACTGAAGCTTTCTTT
CATRIAGNTEAFF
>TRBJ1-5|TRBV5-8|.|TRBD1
TGTGCCACTGGACAGGGCGATCAGCCCCAGCATTTT
CATGQGDQPQHF
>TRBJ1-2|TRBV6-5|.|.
TGTGCCAGCAGTCCCCTCGGGTCGTATGGCTACACCTTC
CASSPLGSYGYTF